Given below is one TCR beta chain in context. This record belongs to a study of blood T cell repertoires in COVID-19. Sequencing was performed with immunoSEQ multiplex PCR; in TCRdb, only in-frame clones are kept and a portion is missing. The sample shows about 400,000 clones, 85% to 90% of them seen only once. Trimming took off 6 bases at V and 0 bases at J, with 12 bases between the two ends. Germline V gene sequence: CDR1 MNHEY, CDR2 SVGAGI. CDR3 size: 15 residues. The chain carries TRBV6-5 and TRBJ1-3; D is possibly TRBD1 (6 bases). The clonotype was recovered from a woman aged 25-40 years with acute or convalescent COVID-19. Sample: peripheral blood. The CDR3 protein is CASRADRSSGNTIYF. CDR3 nucleotide sequence: TGTGCCAGCAGGGCCGACAGGTCCTCTGGAAACACCATATATTTT.